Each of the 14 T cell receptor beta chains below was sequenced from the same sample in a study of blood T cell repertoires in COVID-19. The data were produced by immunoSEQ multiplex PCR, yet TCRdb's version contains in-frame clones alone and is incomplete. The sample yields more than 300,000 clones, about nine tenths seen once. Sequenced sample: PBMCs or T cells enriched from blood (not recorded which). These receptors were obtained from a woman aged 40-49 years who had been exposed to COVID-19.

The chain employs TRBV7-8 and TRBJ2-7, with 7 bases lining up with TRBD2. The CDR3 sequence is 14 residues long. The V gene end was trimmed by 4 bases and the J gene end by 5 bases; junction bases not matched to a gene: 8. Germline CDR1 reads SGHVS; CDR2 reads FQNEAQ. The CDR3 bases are TGTGCCAGCAGCTCGGGCCTAGCGGCCCACGAGCAGTACTTC. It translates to CASSSGLAAHEQYF.

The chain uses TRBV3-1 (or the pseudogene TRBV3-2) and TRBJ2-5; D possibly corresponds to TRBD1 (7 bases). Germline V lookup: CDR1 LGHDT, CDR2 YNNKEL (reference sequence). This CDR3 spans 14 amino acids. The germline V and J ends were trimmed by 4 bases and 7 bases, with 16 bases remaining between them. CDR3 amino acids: CASSPGGTRGTQYF. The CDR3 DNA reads TGTGCCAGCAGCCCAGGGGGGACCCGGGGGACCCAGTACTTC.

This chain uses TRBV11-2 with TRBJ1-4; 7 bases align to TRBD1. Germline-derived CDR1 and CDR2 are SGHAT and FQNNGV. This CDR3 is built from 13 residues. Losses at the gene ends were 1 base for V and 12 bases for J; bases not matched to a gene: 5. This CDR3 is CASSLVTGDELFF. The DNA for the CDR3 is TGTGCCAGCAGCTTAGTTACAGGGGATGAACTGTTTTTT.

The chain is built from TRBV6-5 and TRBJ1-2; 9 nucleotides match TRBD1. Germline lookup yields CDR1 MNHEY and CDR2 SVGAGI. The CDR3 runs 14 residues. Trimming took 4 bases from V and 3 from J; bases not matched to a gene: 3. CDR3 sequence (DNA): TGTGCCAGCAGTTCCGGGACAGGGTACTATGGCTACACCTTC. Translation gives CASSSGTGYYGYTF.

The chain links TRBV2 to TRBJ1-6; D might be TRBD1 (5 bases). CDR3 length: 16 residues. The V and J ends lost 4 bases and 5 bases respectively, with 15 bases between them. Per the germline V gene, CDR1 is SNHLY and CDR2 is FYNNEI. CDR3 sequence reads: CASSARQGHNNSPLHF. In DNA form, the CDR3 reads TGTGCCAGCAGTGCCCGGCAGGGCCACAATAATTCACCCCTCCACTTT. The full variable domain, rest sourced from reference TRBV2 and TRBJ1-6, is EPEVTQTPSHQVTQMGQEVILRCVPISNHLYFYWYRQILGQKVEFLVSFYNNEISEKSEIFDDQFSVERPDGSNFTLKIRSTKLEDSAMYFCASSARQGHNNSPLHFGNGTRLTVT.

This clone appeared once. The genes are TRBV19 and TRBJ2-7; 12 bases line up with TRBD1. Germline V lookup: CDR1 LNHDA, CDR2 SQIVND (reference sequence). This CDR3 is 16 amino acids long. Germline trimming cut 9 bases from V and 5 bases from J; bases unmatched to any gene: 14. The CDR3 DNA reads TGTGCCAGCCGGGACAGGGGGCGAGCTAGCTCTGACGAGCAGTACTTC. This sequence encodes CASRDRGRASSDEQYF.

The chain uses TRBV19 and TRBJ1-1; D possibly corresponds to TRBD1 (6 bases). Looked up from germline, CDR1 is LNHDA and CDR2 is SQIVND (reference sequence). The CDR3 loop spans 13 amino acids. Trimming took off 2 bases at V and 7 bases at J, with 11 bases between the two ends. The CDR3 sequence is CASSIMGAVEAFF. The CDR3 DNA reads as TGTGCCAGTAGTATAATGGGGGCCGTTGAAGCTTTCTTT.

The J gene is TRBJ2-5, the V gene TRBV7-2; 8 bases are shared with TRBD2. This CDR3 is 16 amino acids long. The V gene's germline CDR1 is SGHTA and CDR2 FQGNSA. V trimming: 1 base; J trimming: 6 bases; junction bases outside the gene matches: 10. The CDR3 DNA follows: TGTGCCAGCAGCTTAGGTTTTGACGGGGGGGCGCAGACCCAGTACTTC. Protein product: CASSLGFDGGAQTQYF.

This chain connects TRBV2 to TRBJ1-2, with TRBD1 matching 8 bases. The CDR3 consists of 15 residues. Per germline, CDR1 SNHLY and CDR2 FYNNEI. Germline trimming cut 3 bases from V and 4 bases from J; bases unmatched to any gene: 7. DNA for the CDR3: TGTGCCAGCAGTGACCAGGGGGCCGGTATCTATGGCTACACCTTC. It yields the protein CASSDQGAGIYGYTF.

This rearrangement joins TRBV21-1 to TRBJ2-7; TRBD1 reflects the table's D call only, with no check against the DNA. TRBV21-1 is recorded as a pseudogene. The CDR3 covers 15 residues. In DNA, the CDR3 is TGTGCCAGCGGGAACTTCAGGGGGCGCGTACACGAGCAGTACTTC. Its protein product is CASGNFRGRVHEQYF.

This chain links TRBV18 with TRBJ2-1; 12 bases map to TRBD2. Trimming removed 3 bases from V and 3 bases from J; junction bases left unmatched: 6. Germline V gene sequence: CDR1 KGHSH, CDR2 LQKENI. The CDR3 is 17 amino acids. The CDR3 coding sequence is TGTGCCAGCTCACCTCCTCTAGCGGGAGGGATCTACAATGAGCAGTTCTTC. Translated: CASSPPLAGGIYNEQFF. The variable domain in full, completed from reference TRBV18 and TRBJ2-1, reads NAGVMQNPRHLVRRRGQEARLRCSPMKGHSHVYWYRQLPEEGLKFMVYLQKENIIDESGMPKERFSAEFPKEGPSILRIQQVVRGDSAAYFCASSPPLAGGIYNEQFFGPGTRLTVL.

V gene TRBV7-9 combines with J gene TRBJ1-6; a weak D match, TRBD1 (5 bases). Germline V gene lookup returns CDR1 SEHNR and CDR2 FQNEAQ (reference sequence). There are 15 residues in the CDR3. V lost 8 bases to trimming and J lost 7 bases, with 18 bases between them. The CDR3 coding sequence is TGTGCCAGCGTGGAGGACACAGGAGGGAATTCACCCCTCCACTTT. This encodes CASVEDTGGNSPLHF.

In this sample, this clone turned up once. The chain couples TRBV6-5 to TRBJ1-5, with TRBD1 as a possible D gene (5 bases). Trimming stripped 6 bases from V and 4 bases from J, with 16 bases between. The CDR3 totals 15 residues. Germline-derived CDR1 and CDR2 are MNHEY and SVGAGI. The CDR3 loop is CASSANPQENQPQHF. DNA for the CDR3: TGTGCCAGCAGCGCCAATCCACAGGAAAATCAGCCCCAGCATTTT.

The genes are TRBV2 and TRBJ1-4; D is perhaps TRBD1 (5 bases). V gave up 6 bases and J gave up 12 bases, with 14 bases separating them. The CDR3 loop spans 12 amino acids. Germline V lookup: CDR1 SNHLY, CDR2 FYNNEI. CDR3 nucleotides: TGTGCCAGCAGCGCCGGGGGGGTGGAACTGTTTTTT. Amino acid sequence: CASSAGGVELFF.